The entry below describes one T cell receptor beta chain. This sample is drawn from a study of blood T cell repertoires in COVID-19. Assay: immunoSEQ multiplex PCR; the TCRdb copy retains only in-frame clones and omits some. The table lists 200,000 to 250,000 clones, around 89% of them singletons. V was cut by 2 bases and J by 4 bases, with 15 bases left in between. Germline V lookup: CDR1 GTSNPN, CDR2 SVGIG (reference sequence). The CDR3 extends over 15 amino acids. The chain carries TRBV30 and TRBJ2-1; weak D call: TRBD2 (7 bases). The sequence was obtained from a woman in her 30s who had recovered from COVID-19. Sequenced material: PBMCs or T cells enriched from blood (not recorded which). In nucleotides, the CDR3 is TGTGCCTGGAGTCCCGGGGGGCCCCTATACAATGAGCAGTTCTTC. Protein sequence: CAWSPGGPLYNEQFF.